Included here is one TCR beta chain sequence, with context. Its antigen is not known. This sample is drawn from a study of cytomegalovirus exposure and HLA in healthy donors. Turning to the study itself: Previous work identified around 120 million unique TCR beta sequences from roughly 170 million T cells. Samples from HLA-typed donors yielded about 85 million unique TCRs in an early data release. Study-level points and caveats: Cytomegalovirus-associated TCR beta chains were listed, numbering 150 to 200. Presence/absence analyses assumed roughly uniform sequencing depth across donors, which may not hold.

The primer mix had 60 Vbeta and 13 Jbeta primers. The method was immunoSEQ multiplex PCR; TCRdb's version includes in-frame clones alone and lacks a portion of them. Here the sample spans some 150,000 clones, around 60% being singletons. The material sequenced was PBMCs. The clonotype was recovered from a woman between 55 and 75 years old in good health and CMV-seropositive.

The CDR3 nucleotides read TGTGCCAGCAGCGTAGCCGGACTAGTCCGGGGACCGATGTTTTTT. Amino acid sequence: CASSVAGLVRGPMFF. The V call is TRBV9, the J call TRBJ2-2; 7 nucleotides align to TRBD2. V lost 0 bases to trimming and J lost 15 bases; unmatched junction nucleotides: 14. CDR1 is SGDLS, CDR2 YYNGEE, per germline. This CDR3 has 15 residues.